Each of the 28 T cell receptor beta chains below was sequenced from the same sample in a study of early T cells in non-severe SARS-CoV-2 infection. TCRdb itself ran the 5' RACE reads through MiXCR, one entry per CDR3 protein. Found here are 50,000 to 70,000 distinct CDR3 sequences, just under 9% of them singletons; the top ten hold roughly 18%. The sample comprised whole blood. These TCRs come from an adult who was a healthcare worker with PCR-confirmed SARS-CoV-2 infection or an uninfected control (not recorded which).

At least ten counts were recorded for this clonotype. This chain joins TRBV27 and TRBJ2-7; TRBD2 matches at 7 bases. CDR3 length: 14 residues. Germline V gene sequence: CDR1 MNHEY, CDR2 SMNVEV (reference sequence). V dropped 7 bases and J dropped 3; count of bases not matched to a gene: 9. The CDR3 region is CASTRLSGNYEQYF. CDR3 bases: TGTGCCAGCACCAGACTAAGCGGGAACTACGAGCAGTACTTC.

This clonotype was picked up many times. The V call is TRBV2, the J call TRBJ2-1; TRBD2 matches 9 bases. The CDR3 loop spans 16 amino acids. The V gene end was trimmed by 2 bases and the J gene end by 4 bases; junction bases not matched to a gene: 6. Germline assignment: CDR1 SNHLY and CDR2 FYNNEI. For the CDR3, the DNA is TGTGCCAGCAGTGAAAGTCTAGCGGGACAATACAATGAGCAGTTCTTC. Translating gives CASSESLAGQYNEQFF.

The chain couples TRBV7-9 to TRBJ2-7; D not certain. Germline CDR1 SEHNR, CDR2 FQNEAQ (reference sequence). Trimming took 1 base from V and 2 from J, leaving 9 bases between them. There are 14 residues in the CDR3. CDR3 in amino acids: CASSLGPKPYEQYF. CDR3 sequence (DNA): TGTGCCAGCAGCTTAGGGCCAAAGCCCTACGAGCAGTACTTC.

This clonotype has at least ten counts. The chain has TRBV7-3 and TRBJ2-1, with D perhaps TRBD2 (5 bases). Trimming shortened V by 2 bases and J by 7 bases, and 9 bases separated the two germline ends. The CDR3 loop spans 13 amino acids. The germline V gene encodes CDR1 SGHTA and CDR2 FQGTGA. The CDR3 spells CASSLLGVNEQFF. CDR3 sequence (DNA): TGTGCCAGCAGCTTATTGGGAGTGAATGAGCAGTTCTTC.

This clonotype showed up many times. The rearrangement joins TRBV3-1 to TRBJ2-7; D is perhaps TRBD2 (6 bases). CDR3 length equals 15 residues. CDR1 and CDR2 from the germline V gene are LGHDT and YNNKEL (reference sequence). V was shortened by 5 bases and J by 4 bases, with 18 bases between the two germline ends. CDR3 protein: CASSSRWVGGYEQYF. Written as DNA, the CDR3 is TGTGCCAGCAGCTCCCGGTGGGTCGGGGGATACGAGCAGTACTTC.

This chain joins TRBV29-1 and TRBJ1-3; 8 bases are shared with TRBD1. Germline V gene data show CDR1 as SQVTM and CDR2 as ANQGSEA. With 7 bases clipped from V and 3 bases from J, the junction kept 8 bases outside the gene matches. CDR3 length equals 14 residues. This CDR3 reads CSARTGHSGNTIYF. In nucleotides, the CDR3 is TGCAGCGCTCGGACAGGGCATAGTGGAAACACCATATATTTT.

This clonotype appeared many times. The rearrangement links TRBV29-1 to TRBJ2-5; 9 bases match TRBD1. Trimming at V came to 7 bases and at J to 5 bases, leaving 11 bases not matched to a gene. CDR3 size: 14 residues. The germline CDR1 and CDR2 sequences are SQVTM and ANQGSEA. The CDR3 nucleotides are TGCAGCGCCCTGGACAGGGGAATTGGGGAGACCCAGTACTTC. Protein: CSALDRGIGETQYF.

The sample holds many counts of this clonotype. The CDR3 DNA reads as TGTGCCAGCAGTTTATTTAAACTTAGTACCCCAGGCAATGAGCAGTTCTTC. It is translated as CASSLFKLSTPGNEQFF. This chain links TRBV28 with TRBJ2-1; D ambiguous. Trimming stripped 1 base from V and 6 bases from J, with 19 bases between. CDR1 is MDHEN and CDR2 is SYDVKM in the germline V gene. The CDR3 is made up of 17 amino acids.

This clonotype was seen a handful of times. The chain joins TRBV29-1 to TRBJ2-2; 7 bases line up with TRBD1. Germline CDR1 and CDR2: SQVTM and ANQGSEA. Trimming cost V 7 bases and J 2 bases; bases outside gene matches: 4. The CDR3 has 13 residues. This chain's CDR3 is CSARDSNTGELFF. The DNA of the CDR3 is TGCAGCGCCAGGGACAGTAACACCGGGGAGCTGTTTTTT.

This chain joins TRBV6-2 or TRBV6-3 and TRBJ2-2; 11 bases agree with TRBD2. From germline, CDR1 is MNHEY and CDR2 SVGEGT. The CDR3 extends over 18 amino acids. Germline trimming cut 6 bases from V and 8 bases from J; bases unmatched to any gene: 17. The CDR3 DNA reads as TGTGCCAGCAGCACCTCTAGCGGGAGGTTCAGTTTGAGAGGGGAGCTGTTTTTT. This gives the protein CASSTSSGRFSLRGELFF.

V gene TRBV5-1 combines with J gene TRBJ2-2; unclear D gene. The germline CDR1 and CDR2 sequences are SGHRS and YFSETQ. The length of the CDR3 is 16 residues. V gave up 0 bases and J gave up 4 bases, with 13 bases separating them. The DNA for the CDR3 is TGCGCCAGCAGCTTGGCTCCGGGTCCGGGCACCGGGGAGCTGTTTTTT. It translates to CASSLAPGPGTGELFF. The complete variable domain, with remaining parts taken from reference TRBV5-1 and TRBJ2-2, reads KAGVTQTPRYLIKTRGQQVTLSCSPISGHRSVSWYQQTPGQGLQFLFEYFSETQRNKGNFPGRFSGRQFSNSRSEMNVSTLELGDSALYLCASSLAPGPGTGELFFGEGSRLTVL.

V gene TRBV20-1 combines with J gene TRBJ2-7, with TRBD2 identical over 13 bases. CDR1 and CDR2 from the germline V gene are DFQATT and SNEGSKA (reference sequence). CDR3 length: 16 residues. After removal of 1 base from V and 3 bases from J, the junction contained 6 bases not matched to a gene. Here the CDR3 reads CSARGTSGSHLYEQYF. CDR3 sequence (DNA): TGCAGTGCTAGAGGGACTAGCGGGAGTCATCTCTACGAGCAGTACTTC.

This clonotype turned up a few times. The CDR3 DNA reads as TGTGCCAGCAGTTTCATCGGGGATGCTTTCTTT. Its protein is CASSFIGDAFF. This chain links TRBV28 with TRBJ1-1; D unresolved. The V end was cut by 3 bases, the J end by 11 bases, with 10 bases between. CDR1 is MDHEN and CDR2 is SYDVKM in the germline V gene. The CDR3 spans 11 residues.

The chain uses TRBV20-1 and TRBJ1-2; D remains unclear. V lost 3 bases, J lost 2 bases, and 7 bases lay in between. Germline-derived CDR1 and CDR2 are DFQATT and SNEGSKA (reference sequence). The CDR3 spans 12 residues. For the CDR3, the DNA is TGCAGTGCTAGCAACAGAAACTATGGCTACACCTTC. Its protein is CSASNRNYGYTF.

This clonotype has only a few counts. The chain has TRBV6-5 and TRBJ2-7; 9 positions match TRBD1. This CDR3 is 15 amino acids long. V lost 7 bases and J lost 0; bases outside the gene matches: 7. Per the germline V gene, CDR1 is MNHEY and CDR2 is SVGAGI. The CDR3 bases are TGTGCCAGCACACCGGGACAGGGACTCTCCTACGAGCAGTACTTC. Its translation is CASTPGQGLSYEQYF.

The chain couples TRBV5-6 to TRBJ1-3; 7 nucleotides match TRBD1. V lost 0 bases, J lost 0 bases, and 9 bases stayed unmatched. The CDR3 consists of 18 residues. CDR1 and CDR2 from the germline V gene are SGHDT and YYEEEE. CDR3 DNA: TGTGCCAGCAGCTTGGACCCCTCGACAGGGAACTCTGGAAACACCATATATTTT. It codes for CASSLDPSTGNSGNTIYF.

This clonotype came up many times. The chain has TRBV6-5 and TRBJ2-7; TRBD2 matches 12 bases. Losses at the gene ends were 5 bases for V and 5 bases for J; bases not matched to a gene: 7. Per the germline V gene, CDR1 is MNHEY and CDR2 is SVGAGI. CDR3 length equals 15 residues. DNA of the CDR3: TGTGCCAGCAGTCAGACTAGCGGGAGTAAAAACGAGCAGTACTTC. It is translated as CASSQTSGSKNEQYF.

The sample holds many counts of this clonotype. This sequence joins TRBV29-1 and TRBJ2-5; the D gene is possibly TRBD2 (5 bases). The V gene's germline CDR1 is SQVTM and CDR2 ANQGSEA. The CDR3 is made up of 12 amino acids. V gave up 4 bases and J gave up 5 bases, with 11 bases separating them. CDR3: CSVVFSGETQYF. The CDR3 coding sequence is TGCAGCGTTGTATTTTCGGGGGAGACCCAGTACTTC.

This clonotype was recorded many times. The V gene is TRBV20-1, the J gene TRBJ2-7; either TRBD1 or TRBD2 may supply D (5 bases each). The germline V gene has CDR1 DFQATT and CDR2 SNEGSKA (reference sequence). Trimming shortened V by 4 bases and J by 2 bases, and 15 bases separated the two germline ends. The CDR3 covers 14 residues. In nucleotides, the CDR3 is TGCAGTGCTAAATCCGGGACCTCAACCTACGAGCAGTACTTC. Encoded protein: CSAKSGTSTYEQYF.

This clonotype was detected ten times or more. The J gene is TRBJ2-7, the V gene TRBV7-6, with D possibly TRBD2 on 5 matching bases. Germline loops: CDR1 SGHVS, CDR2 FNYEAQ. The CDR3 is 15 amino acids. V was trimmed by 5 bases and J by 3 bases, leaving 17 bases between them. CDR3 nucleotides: TGTGCCAGCAGCCACGCCGGAGGTACTAACTACGAGCAGTACTTC. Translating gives CASSHAGGTNYEQYF.

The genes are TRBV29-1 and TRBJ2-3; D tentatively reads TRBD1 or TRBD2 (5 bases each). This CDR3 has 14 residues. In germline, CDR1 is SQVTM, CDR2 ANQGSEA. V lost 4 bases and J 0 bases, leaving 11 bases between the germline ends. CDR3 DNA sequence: TGCAGCGTTGGTGTGAGGGGAAGCACAGATACGCAGTATTTT. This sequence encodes CSVGVRGSTDTQYF.

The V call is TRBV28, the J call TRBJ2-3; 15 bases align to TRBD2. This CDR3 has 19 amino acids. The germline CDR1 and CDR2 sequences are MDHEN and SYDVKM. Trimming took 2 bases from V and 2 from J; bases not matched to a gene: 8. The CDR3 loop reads CASSLKGLAGGFSTDTQYF. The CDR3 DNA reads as TGTGCCAGCAGTTTAAAGGGACTAGCGGGAGGATTTTCCACAGATACGCAGTATTTT.

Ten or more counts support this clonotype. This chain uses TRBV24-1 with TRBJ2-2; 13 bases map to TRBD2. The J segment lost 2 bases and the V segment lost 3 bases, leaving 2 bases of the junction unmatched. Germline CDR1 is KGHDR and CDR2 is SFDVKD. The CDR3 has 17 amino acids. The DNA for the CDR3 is TGTGCCACCAGTGATACTAGCGGGAGGGACAACACCGGGGAGCTGTTTTTT. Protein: CATSDTSGRDNTGELFF.

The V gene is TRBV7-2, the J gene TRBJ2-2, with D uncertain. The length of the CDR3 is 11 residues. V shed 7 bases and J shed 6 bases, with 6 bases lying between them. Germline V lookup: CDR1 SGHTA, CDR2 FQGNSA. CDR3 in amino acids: CASTRSGELFF. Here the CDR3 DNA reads TGTGCCAGCACCAGATCCGGGGAGCTGTTTTTT.

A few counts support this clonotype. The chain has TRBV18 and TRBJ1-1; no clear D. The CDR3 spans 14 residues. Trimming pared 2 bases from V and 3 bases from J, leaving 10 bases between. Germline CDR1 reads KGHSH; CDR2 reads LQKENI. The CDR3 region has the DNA TGTGCCAGCTCACCATCTTCATCGGACACTGAAGCTTTCTTT. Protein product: CASSPSSSDTEAFF.

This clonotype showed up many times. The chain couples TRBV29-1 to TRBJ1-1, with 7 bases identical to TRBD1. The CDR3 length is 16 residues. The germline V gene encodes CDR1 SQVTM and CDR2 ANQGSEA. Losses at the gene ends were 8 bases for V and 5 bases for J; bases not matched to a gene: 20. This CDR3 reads CSIVQGPAVGVTEAFF. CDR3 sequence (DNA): TGCAGCATTGTACAGGGGCCCGCCGTAGGGGTGACTGAAGCTTTCTTT.

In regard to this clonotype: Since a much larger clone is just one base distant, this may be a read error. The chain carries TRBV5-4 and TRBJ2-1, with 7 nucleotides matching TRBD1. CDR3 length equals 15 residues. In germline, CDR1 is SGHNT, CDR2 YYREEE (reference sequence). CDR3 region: CPSSHTDRFYNEQFF. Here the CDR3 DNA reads TGTCCCAGCAGCCACACGGACAGGTTCTATAATGAGCAGTTCTTC.

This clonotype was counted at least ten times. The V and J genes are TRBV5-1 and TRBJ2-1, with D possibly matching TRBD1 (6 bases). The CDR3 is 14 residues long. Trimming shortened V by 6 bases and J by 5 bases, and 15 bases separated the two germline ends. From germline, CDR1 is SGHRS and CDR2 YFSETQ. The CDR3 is CASNVGQPNNEQFF. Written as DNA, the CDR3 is TGCGCCAGCAATGTTGGACAGCCAAACAATGAGCAGTTCTTC.